This T cell receptor (beta chain) was sequenced in a study of T cells expressing NK-cell markers. For each CDR3 protein, TCRdb gives one entry from its re-call of the 5' RACE reads, without DNA. The data show 150,000 to 180,000 distinct CDR3 sequences, and the top ten clones hold more than 35%. The CDR3 extends over 15 amino acids. The germline V gene has CDR1 SNHLY and CDR2 FYNNEI. The sequence came from a woman aged 50 to 60 in good health. This rearrangement joins TRBV2 to TRBJ2-7; lacking DNA, the TRBD1 call made by TCRdb goes unchecked. The specimen sequenced was blood T cells: a sorted CD56 or NKG2C T cell subset, CD4+ or CD8+ T cells, or bulk PBMC T cells (not recorded which). The CDR3 loop reads CASSEDRQGIYEQYF.